Listed below are T cell receptor beta chains from one sample, sequenced in a study of beta chain features in type 1 diabetes. TCRdb's copy holds only in-frame clones and misses some; the assay was immunoSEQ multiplex PCR. Of 150,000 to 170,000 clones in the sample, approximately 8.1% were seen once. The specimen was central memory CD4+ T cells from blood. Every receptor here comes from a man in his late teens or twenties in good health. Each CDR3 is given with its conserved first and last residue. D genes are given only for firm matches. Size is omitted from some rows. Given values are once, few, many or a class for expanded clones.

v_gene	abundance	d_gene	j_gene	CDR3nt	CDR3aa
TRBV7-9	few	TRBD1	TRBJ2-7	TGTGCCAGCAGCTTCGTCAGGGGGCGCTTGGACTTC	CASSFVRGRLDF
TRBV7-9	-	-	TRBJ1-2	TGTGCCAGCAGCTTGACCAGGGGAAGGTATGGCTACACCTTC	CASSLTRGRYGYTF
TRBV29-1	many	TRBD1	TRBJ2-2	TGCAGCGTTGACGACCGTCGAGGACAGGGGGCACCTCCGAACACCGGGGAGCTGTTTTTT	CSVDDRRGQGAPPNTGELFF
TRBV9	few	TRBD2	TRBJ2-1	TGTGCCAGCAGCGTAGGGAATAGCGGGAGGGCGGTAAGGAATGAGCAGTTCTTC	CASSVGNSGRAVRNEQFF
TRBV7-2	many	TRBD2	TRBJ2-3	TGTGCCAGCAGCTTAGGGGCTAGCGGGAGCATGGATTTT	CASSLGASGSMDF
TRBV6-5	few	TRBD2	TRBJ2-5	TGTGCCAGCAGTTACCCAGCGGGGAGTGGAGAGACCCAGTACTTC	CASSYPAGSGETQYF
TRBV7-9	few	-	TRBJ2-1	TGTGCCAGCAGCTTAGGTATCGGGGCAGGGGACAATGAGCAGTTCTTC	CASSLGIGAGDNEQFF
TRBV7-3	many	TRBD1	TRBJ1-5	TGTGCCAGCAGCCAGGACAGGGACCAGCCCCAGCATTTT	CASSQDRDQPQHF
TRBV18	-	TRBD1	TRBJ1-1	TGTGCCAGCTCACAAGGAACAGGGGTGAACACTGAAGCTTTCTTT	CASSQGTGVNTEAFF
TRBV2	many	TRBD2	TRBJ2-2	TGTGCCAGCGGGGCCGTAGTAGCGGGATTCGGGGAGCTGTTTTTT	CASGAVVAGFGELFF
TRBV28	many	TRBD1	TRBJ2-1	TGTGCCAGCAGTTTGACAGGGGGCTCCCGTGAGCAGTTCTTC	CASSLTGGSREQFF
TRBV14	many	TRBD2	TRBJ2-7	TGTGCCAGCAGCCGTACTAGCGGGGGCCCCTACGAGCAGTACTTC	CASSRTSGGPYEQYF
TRBV2	few	-	TRBJ2-7	TGTGCCAGTCACAGGGATTCCTACGAGCAGTACTTC	CASHRDSYEQYF